This T cell receptor (beta chain) was sequenced in a study of T-cell memory formation after mild COVID-19. On the study more broadly: Largely donor-specific sequence clusters came from a couple of donors.

The table lists this clonotype with a few counts. Its antigen remains unidentified. Constant-segment primers served in 5'RACE that generated TCR alpha and TCR beta cDNA libraries bearing sample barcodes and UMIs. TCRdb reprocessed the 5' RACE reads via MiXCR and lists one record per CDR3 protein. The sample includes about half a million distinct CDR3 sequences, about 20% of them seen just once. Regarding the study as a whole: The SARS-CoV-2 specificity of second-wave clones reaching peak at day 37 remained unverified. Cross-reactive memory apparently joined, as some responding clones appeared in pre-infection memory.

CDR3 length: 14 residues. CDR1 is SGHTA and CDR2 is FQGNSA in the germline V gene. V was clipped by 1 base and J by 8 bases; unmatched bases: 6. The sequenced sample was PBMCs or a T cell subset sorted from them (not recorded which). The source of this sequence is an adult woman who had mild COVID-19 (a few samples of this study predate the infection). Cell type and time point are not known. J is TRBJ1-2 and V is TRBV7-2; 8 positions match TRBD1. CDR3 coding DNA: TGTGCCAGCAGCTTAGGGACAGGGAGACCCGGCTACACCTTC. This encodes CASSLGTGRPGYTF. Full variable domain (missing parts from reference TRBV7-2 and TRBJ1-2): GAGVSQSPSNKVTEKGKDVELRCDPISGHTALYWYRQSLGQGLEFLIYFQGNSAPDKSGLPSDRFSAERTGGSVSTLTIQRTQQEDSAVYLCASSLGTGRPGYTFGSGTRLTVV.